This T cell receptor (beta chain) is from a study of shared clonotypes between healthy human individuals. The wider study: A donor's plate count was three for CD4 naive and three for CD4 memory; CD8 naive had two and CD8 memory one.

Looked up from germline, CDR1 is SGDLS and CDR2 is YYNGEE. The CDR3 runs to 14 residues. V was pared by 2 bases and J by 2 bases, with 10 bases between. Whole-study results and caveats: Rarefaction curves obtained for sorted subsets showed sequencing incomplete despite large depth. A reduction in generation probabilities was seen for non-shared clonotypes relative to those shared by all four donors. Across subsets, estimated richness was generally greater for naive than for memory populations.

In regard to this clone: Its antigen is still unknown.

CD8 cells regarded as naive lacked CD45RO, were positively chosen for CCR7, and omitted terminally differentiated effector memory CD45RA+ cells. Sequencing used immunoSEQ multiplex PCR; TCRdb keeps in-frame clones, though not all of them. This sample has around 2,000,000 clones, with about 95% found just once. The sequence was collected from a man aged 18 to 35 in good health. Sample: naive CD8+ T cells sorted from blood. The V call is TRBV9, the J call TRBJ1-1, with no clear D. The CDR3 region is CASSVPGVNTEAFF. The CDR3 nucleotides read TGTGCCAGCAGCGTGCCGGGAGTTAACACTGAAGCTTTCTTT.